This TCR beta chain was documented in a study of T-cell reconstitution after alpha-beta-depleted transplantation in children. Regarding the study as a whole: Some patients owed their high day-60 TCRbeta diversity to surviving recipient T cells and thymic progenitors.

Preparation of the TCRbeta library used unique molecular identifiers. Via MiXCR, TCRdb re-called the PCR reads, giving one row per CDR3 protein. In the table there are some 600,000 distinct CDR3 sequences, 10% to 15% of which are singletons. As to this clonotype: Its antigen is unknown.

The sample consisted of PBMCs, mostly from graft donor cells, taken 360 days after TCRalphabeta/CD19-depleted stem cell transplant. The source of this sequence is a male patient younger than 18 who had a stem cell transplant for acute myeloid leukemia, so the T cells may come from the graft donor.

Written as DNA, the CDR3 is TGCAGTGCGAGGGAGCTTCTCTTATCAAACGAGCAGTACTTC. This codes for CSARELLLSNEQYF. The V and J genes are TRBV20-1 and TRBJ2-7, with TRBD2 as a possible D gene (5 bases). Trimming pared 6 bases from V and 5 bases from J, leaving 20 bases between. The germline V gene has CDR1 DFQATT and CDR2 SNEGSKA (reference sequence). The length of the CDR3 is 14 residues.